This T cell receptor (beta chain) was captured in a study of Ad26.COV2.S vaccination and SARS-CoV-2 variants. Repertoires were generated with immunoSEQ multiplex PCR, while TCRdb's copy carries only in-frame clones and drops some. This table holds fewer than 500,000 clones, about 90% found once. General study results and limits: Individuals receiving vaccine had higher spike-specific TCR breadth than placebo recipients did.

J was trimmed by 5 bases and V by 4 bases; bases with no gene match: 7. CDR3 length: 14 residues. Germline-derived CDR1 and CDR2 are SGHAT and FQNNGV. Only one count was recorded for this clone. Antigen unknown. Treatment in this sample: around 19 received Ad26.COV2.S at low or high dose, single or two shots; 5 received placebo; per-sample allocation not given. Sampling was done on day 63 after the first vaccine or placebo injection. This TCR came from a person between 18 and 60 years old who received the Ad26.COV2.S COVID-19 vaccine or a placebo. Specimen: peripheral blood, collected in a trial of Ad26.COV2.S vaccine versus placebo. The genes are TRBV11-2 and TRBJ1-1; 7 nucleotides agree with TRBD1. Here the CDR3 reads CASSSRTGNTEAFF. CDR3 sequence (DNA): TGTGCCAGCAGCTCCCGGACAGGTAATACTGAAGCTTTCTTT.